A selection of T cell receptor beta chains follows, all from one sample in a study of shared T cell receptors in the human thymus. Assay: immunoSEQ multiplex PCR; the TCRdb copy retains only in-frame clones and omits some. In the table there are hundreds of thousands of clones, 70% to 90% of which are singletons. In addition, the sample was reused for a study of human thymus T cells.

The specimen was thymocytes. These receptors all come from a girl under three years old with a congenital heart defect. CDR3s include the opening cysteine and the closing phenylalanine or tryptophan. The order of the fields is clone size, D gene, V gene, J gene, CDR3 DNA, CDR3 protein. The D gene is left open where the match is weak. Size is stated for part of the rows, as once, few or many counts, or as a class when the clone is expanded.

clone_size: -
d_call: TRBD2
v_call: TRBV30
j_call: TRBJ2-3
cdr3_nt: TGTGCCTGGACGCGGGGGTTGGGCACAGATACGCAGTATTTT
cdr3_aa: CAWTRGLGTDTQYF

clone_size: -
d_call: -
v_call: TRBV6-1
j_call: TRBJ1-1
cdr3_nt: TGTGCCAGCAGTGGTGTAGACTTCATGAACACTGAAGCTTTCTTT
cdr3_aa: CASSGVDFMNTEAFF

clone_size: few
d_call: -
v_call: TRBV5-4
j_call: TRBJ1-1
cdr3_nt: TGTGCCAGCAGCCCCCCGGGCGGGATGCGGAACACTGAAGCTTTCTTT
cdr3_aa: CASSPPGGMRNTEAFF

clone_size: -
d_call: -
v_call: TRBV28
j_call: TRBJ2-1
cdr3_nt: TGTGCCAGCAGTTTACATGGGGGGACTGACTACAATGAGCAGTTCTTC
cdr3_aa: CASSLHGGTDYNEQFF

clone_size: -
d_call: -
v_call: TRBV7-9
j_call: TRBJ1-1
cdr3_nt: TGTGCCAGCAGTCCACAGAGCCGGAACACTGAAGCTTTCTTT
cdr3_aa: CASSPQSRNTEAFF

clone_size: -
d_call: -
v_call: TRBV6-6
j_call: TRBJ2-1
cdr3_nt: TGTGCCAGCAGTTACTCGAAGCGGCGGGGAGGCAATGAGCAGTTCTTC
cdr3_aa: CASSYSKRRGGNEQFF

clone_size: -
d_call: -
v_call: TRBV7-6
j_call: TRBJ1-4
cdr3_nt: TGTGCCAGCAGCTCTTACACAACTAATGAAAAACTGTTTTTT
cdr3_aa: CASSSYTTNEKLFF

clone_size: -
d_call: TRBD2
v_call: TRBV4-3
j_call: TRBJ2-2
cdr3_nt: TGCGCCAGCAGCCAATTGGGGCAGACGAGGGGAGGGCAGCTGTTTTTT
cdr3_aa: CASSQLGQTRGGQLFF

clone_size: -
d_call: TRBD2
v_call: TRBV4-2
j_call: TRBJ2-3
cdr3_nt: TGTGCCAGCAGCCAAGATCGGCTAGCGGGGGGGCCGGGCACAGATACGCAGTATTTT
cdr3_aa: CASSQDRLAGGPGTDTQYF

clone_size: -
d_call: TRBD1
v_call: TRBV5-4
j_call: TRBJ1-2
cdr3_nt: TGTGCCAGCAGCCCGAGTCCGGGACAGATGGATGGCTACACCTTC
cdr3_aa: CASSPSPGQMDGYTF

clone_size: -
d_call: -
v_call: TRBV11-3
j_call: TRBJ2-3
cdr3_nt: TGTGCCAGCAGCCCGCGGGGGCGCACAGATACGCAGTATTTT
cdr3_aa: CASSPRGRTDTQYF

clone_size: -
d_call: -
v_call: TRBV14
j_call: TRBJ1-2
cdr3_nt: TGTGCCAGCAGCCAAGAGTCGAGACTTGACAACAGGGATCACTATGGCTACACCTTC
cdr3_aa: CASSQESRLDNRDHYGYTF

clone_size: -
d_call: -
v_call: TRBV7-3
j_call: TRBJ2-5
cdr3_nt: TGTGCCAGCAGCTTAGGGGGGACCCAAGAGACCCAGTACTTC
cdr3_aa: CASSLGGTQETQYF

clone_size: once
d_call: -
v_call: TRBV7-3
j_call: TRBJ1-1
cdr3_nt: TGTGCCAGCAGCCCGGACACCAACACTGAAGCTTTCTTT
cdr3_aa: CASSPDTNTEAFF

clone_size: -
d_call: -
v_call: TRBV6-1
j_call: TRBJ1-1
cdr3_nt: TGTGCCAGCAGTGCCCGCAGGGATCCGAACACTGAAGCTTTCTTT
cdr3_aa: CASSARRDPNTEAFF

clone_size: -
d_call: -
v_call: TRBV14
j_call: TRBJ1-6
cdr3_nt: TGTGCCAGCAGCCAAGTAGGTCTTACAGGGTCCTATTCACCCCTCCACTTT
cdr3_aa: CASSQVGLTGSYSPLHF

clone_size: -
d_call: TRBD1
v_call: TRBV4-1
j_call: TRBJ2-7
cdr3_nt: TGCGCCAGCACCCATAAGTGGAGACAGGGGGTTGGCGAGCAGTACTTC
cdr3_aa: CASTHKWRQGVGEQYF

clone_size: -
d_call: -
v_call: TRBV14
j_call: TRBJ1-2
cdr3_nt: TGTGCCAGCAGCCAATCCACGACAGGCGACTATGGCTACACCTTC
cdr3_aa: CASSQSTTGDYGYTF

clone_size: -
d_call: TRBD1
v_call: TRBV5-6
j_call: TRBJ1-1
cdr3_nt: TGTGCCAGCAGCCAACAGGGGAACAGGGCGCGGGCTTTCTTT
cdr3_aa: CASSQQGNRARAFF

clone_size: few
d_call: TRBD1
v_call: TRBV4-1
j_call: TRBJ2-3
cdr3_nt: TGCGCCAGCAGCCAAGAACGGGCATACAGGGGTTACACAGATACGCAGTATTTT
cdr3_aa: CASSQERAYRGYTDTQYF

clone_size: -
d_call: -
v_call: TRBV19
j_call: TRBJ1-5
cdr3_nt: TGTGCCGCGAAAGCTAGTCCGAGGGAAACGGGGGGCAATCAGCCCCAGCATTTT
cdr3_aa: CAAKASPRETGGNQPQHF

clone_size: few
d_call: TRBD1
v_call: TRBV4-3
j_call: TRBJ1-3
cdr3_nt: TGCGCCAGCAGCCAAGGTGTTGGAGAGGGGGCGGAAGGAAACACCATATATTTT
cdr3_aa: CASSQGVGEGAEGNTIYF

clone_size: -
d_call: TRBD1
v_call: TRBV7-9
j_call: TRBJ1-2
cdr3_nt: TGTGCCAGCAGCGTAGCAGGGGGTAACTATGGCTACACCTTC
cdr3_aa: CASSVAGGNYGYTF

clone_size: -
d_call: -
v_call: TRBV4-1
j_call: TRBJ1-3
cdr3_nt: TGCGCCAGCAGCCAAGGGCAGGGATCTGGAAACACCATATATTTT
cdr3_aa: CASSQGQGSGNTIYF

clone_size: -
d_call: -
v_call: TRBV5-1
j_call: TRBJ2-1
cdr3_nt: TGCGCCAGCAGCTTGGGCAGATCCTACAATGAGCAGTTCTTC
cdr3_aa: CASSLGRSYNEQFF

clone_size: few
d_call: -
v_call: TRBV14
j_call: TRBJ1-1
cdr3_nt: TGTGCCAGCAGCCAAGAATCATCATGGGGCATCAGGGACACTGAAGCTTTCTTT
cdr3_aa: CASSQESSWGIRDTEAFF

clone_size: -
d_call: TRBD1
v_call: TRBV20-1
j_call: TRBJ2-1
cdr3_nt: TGCAGTGCGCCTACAGGGGATGAGCAGTTCTTC
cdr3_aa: CSAPTGDEQFF

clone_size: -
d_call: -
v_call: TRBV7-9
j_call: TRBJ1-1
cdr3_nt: TGTGCCAGCAGCTTACAGGGGTGGGTTACTGAAGCTTTCTTT
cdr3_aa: CASSLQGWVTEAFF

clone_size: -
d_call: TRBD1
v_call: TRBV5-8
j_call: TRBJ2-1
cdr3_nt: TGTGCCAGCAGCTGCCTGGGACAGGGCTACAATGAGCAGTTCTTC
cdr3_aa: CASSCLGQGYNEQFF

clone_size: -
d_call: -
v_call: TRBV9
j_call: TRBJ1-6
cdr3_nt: TGTGCCAGCAGCCCGGGGGGGCAGGGAACCTATAATTCACCCCTCCACTTT
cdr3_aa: CASSPGGQGTYNSPLHF

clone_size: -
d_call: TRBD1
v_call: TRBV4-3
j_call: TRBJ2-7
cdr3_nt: TGCGCCAGCAGCCAGAGGGACAGGGCCTACGAGCAGTACTTC
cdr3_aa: CASSQRDRAYEQYF

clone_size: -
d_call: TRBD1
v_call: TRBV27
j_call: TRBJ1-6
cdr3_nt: TGTGCCAGCAGTTTAAGAAACCCCCACGGGACAGCCTTTTCACCCCTCCACTTT
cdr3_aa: CASSLRNPHGTAFSPLHF

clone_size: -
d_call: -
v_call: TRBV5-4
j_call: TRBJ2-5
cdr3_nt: TGTGCCAGCAGCTTGTCAGTCCAAGAGACCCAGTACTTC
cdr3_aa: CASSLSVQETQYF

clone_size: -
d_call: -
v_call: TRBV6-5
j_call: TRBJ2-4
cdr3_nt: TGTGCCAGCAGTTACAGGGGAGCCAAAAACATTCAGTACTTC
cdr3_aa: CASSYRGAKNIQYF

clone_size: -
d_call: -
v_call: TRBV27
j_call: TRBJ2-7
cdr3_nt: TGTGCCAGCGGAAGTTCAGTAGGGGCGGAGAATCCGTTGACCTCCTACGAGCAGTACTTC
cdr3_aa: CASGSSVGAENPLTSYEQYF

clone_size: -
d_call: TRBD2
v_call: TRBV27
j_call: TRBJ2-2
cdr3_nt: TGTGCCACCGGGACTAGCGGGGGCATGGGGGGGCTGTTTTTT
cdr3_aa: CATGTSGGMGGLFF

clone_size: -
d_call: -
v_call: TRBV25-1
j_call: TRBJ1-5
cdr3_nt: TGTGCCAGCAGTGACCCCGAGTGGACTCGGAATCAGCCCCAGCATTTT
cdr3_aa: CASSDPEWTRNQPQHF

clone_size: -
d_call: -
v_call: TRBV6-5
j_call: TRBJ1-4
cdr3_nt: TGTGCCAGCAAAAGAGAACGAACTAATAATGAAAAACTGTTTTTT
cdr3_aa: CASKRERTNNEKLFF

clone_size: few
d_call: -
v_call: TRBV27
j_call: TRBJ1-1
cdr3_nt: TGTGCCAGCAGCCGGTCTGGTGCGACTGAAGCTTTCTTT
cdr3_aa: CASSRSGATEAFF

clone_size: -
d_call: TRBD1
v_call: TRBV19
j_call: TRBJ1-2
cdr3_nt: TGTGCCAGTACCGACAGGGGCGGTGGCTATGGCTACACCTTC
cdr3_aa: CASTDRGGGYGYTF

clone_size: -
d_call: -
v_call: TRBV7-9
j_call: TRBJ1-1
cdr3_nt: TGTGCCAGCAGCACTCCCGGGAAGGAAGCTTTCTTT
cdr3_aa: CASSTPGKEAFF

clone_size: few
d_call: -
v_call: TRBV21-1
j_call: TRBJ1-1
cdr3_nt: TGTGCCAGCAGCTATGAAGCTTTCTTT
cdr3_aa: CASSYEAFF

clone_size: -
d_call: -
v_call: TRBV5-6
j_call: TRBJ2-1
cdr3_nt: TGTGCCAGCAGCTTGGCCATCGAGGCACAGTTCTTC
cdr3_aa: CASSLAIEAQFF

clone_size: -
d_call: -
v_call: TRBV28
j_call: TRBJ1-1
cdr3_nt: TGTGCCAGCAGTTCTGACAGGAGGACCGCATCAGAAAGGCAGGCTGAAGCTTTCTTT
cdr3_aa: CASSSDRRTASERQAEAFF

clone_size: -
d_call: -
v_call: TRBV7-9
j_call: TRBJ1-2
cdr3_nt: TGTGCCAGCAGCGCCGATGACACCCGTTATGGCTACACCTTC
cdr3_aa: CASSADDTRYGYTF

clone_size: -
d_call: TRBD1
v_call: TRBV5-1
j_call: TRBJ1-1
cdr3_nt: TGCGCCAGCAGCTTTGGGACAGCCAACACTGAAGCTTTCTTT
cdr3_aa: CASSFGTANTEAFF